These T cell receptor beta chains were read from a single sample in a study of technical replicates of blood from four donors. Sequencing was performed with immunoSEQ multiplex PCR; in TCRdb, only in-frame clones are kept and a portion is missing. The data show tens of thousands of clones, 90% to 95% seen once. The specimen was T cells isolated from PBMCs. These receptor sequences come from a human donor in good health. Each CDR3 is given with its conserved first and last residue. A D gene is named only where the DNA matches it firmly. For some rows the clone size is stated as once, few or many, or as a class when expanded; others skip it.

J gene,D gene,CDR3 length,V gene,clone size,CDR3 protein,CDR3 DNA
TRBJ1-3,NA,13,TRBV30,NA,CASHRNSGNTIYF,TGTGCCTCCCACAGGAACTCTGGAAACACCATATATTTT
TRBJ2-1,NA,13,TRBV28,NA,CAHMNLRGNEQFF,TGTGCCCATATGAACCTCCGAGGGAATGAGCAGTTCTTC
TRBJ1-2,TRBD1,15,TRBV13,few,CASSSTGTGNYGYTF,TGTGCCAGCAGTAGTACCGGGACAGGGAACTATGGCTACACCTTC
TRBJ2-7,NA,15,TRBV21-1,NA,CASSTGGQASYEQYF,TGTGCCAGCAGCACGGGGGGACAGGCGTCCTACGAGCAGTACTTC
TRBJ2-7,TRBD2,14,TRBV5-4,NA,CASSLSGRGSEQYF,TGTGCCAGCAGCCTTAGCGGGAGAGGTTCGGAGCAGTACTTC
TRBJ2-1,TRBD1,14,TRBV9,NA,CASSSTGAYNEQFF,TGTGCCAGCAGCTCTACAGGGGCCTACAATGAGCAGTTCTTC
TRBJ2-1,TRBD1,15,TRBV29-1,NA,CSVESTGQLYNEQFF,TGCAGCGTTGAATCCACGGGACAGCTTTACAATGAGCAGTTCTTC
TRBJ1-1,NA,13,TRBV5-5,few,CASSFGAYTEAFF,TGTGCCAGCAGCTTTGGGGCCTACACTGAAGCTTTCTTT
TRBJ2-4,NA,14,TRBV6-4,once,CASSPGAENNIQYF,TGTGCCAGCAGTCCTGGGGCAGAAAACAACATTCAGTACTTC
TRBJ1-2,TRBD1,15,TRBV14,NA,CASSLVGTALSGYTF,TGTGCCAGCAGCCTAGTGGGGACAGCTCTATCCGGCTACACCTTC
TRBJ2-3,TRBD2,14,TRBV16,NA,CASSHSGGTDTQYF,TGTGCCAGCAGCCATAGCGGGGGGACAGATACGCAGTATTTT
TRBJ2-1,TRBD2,13,TRBV13,NA,CASSRTSGREQFF,TGTGCCAGCAGCCGGACTAGCGGGAGGGAGCAGTTCTTC
TRBJ2-2,NA,11,TRBV11-3,NA,CASSSTGELFF,TGTGCCAGCAGCTCGACCGGGGAGCTGTTTTTT
TRBJ1-1,NA,13,TRBV2,NA,CASSADSDTEAFF,TGTGCCAGCAGTGCGGACAGTGATACTGAAGCTTTCTTT
TRBJ2-7,NA,18,TRBV11-2,once,CASSPRRAGESLGSEQYF,TGTGCCAGCAGCCCCCGTCGGGCAGGGGAAAGCTTGGGTAGCGAGCAGTACTTC
TRBJ2-1,NA,12,TRBV19,NA,CASTPDFYEQFF,TGTGCCAGTACACCCGACTTCTATGAGCAGTTCTTC
TRBJ1-1,NA,14,TRBV14,NA,CASSQVGGRTEAFF,TGTGCCAGCAGCCAAGTTGGGGGCAGAACTGAAGCTTTCTTT
TRBJ1-2,NA,12,TRBV19,NA,CASSPGDYGYTF,TGTGCCAGTAGTCCCGGTGACTATGGCTACACCTTC
TRBJ1-1,NA,17,TRBV2,NA,CASSPSRIEVGGTEAFF,TGTGCCAGCAGTCCTAGTAGGATCGAGGTAGGCGGCACTGAAGCTTTCTTT
TRBJ1-2,TRBD1,15,TRBV7-9,NA,CASSYETGGHYGYTF,TGCGCCAGCAGCTACGAGACAGGGGGCCACTATGGCTACACCTTC
TRBJ1-2,TRBD1,16,TRBV13,NA,CASSLVIGGQGNGYTF,TGTGCCAGCAGCTTAGTAATCGGCGGACAGGGAAATGGCTACACCTTC
TRBJ1-1,TRBD1,14,TRBV28,NA,CASRDRGGNTEAFF,TGTGCCAGCAGGGACAGGGGAGGTAACACTGAAGCTTTCTTT
TRBJ1-2,NA,16,TRBV7-8,NA,CASSSPGTSTNYGYTF,TGTGCCAGCAGCTCCCCGGGAACGTCAACTAACTATGGCTACACCTTC
TRBJ2-1,TRBD1,16,TRBV19,NA,CASRIEGAGGYNEQFF,TGTGCCAGTAGAATCGAGGGGGCAGGGGGTTACAATGAGCAGTTCTTC
TRBJ2-7,NA,15,TRBV4-1,NA,CASSRSATSSYEQYF,TGCGCCAGCAGCCGATCCGCCACTAGCTCCTACGAGCAGTACTTC
TRBJ2-2,NA,12,TRBV7-3,few,CASSLNTGELFF,TGTGCCAGCAGCCTTAACACCGGGGAGCTGTTTTTT
TRBJ1-1,TRBD1,15,TRBV4-1,NA,CASSPNRGSNTEAFF,TGCGCCAGCAGCCCAAACAGGGGCTCGAACACTGAAGCTTTCTTT
TRBJ1-3,NA,18,TRBV28,NA,CASSQSVAAGDSGNTIYF,TGTGCCAGCAGCCAAAGCGTGGCCGCAGGGGACTCTGGAAACACCATATATTTT
TRBJ2-2,TRBD2,18,TRBV7-3,NA,CASSLTTTSGALTGELFF,TGTGCCAGCAGCTTAACAACGACTAGCGGGGCCCTCACCGGGGAGCTGTTTTTT
TRBJ1-4,NA,13,TRBV4-1,once,CASSQVLSGFSIF,TGCGCCAGCAGCCAAGTACTATCTGGGTTTTCTATCTTT
TRBJ2-1,TRBD2,13,TRBV19,NA,CASSGAGDNEQFF,TGTGCCAGTTCCGGAGCGGGAGACAATGAGCAGTTCTTC
TRBJ1-1,NA,12,TRBV19,NA,CASSIGHLGAFF,TGTGCCAGTAGTATCGGACACCTGGGAGCTTTCTTT
TRBJ1-5,TRBD1,15,TRBV6-1,NA,CASRRQGNSNQPQHF,TGTGCCAGCAGGAGACAGGGGAATAGCAATCAGCCCCAGCATTTT